Shown below are 21 T cell receptor beta chains from a single sample sequenced in a study of CD8+ T cells in alopecia areata. RNA extraction was followed by reverse transcription into cDNA, which acted as the sequencing template. Clones were sequenced by immunoSEQ multiplex PCR, and TCRdb holds only the in-frame ones, with some missing. The sample shows 110,000 or so clones, roughly three fifths of them seen only once. Treatment indicated: oral pan-JAK inhibitor, 5-10 mg twice daily. The specimen comprised CD4+ T cells sorted from blood, sampled at week 24, from a patient treated with tofacitinib. The receptors derive from a human donor with alopecia areata.

V usage is TRBV29-1 and J usage is TRBJ1-5, with 10 bases matching TRBD1. V was pared by 5 bases and J by 6 bases, with 7 bases of the junction left unmatched. CDR1 is SQVTM, CDR2 ANQGSEA, per germline. The CDR3 is 14 residues long. The CDR3, as DNA: TGCAGCGTTACGACAGGGGGCGCGGGTCAGCCCCAGCATTTT. Amino acid sequence: CSVTTGGAGQPQHF.

The gene calls are TRBV30 and TRBJ2-2, with unresolved D. This CDR3 has 11 residues. Germline CDR1 GTSNPN, CDR2 SVGIG (reference sequence). Trimming left V 3 bases short and J 6 bases short, with 5 bases between. The chain's CDR3 is CAWSWSGELFF. Here the CDR3 DNA reads TGTGCCTGGAGCTGGTCCGGGGAGCTGTTTTTT.

The chain combines TRBV30 with TRBJ2-5; 9 positions match TRBD2. Germline V gene lookup returns CDR1 GTSNPN and CDR2 SVGIG (reference sequence). The trim removed 2 bases at V and 1 base at J, leaving 8 bases unmatched. The CDR3 loop spans 16 amino acids. The CDR3 region has the DNA TGTGCCTGGAGTAGCAGCGGGGGGATCCTCCAAGAGACCCAGTACTTC. Its translation: CAWSSSGGILQETQYF.

J is TRBJ2-1 and V is TRBV11-2; D uncertain. This CDR3 region has 17 residues. Germline-derived CDR1 and CDR2 are SGHAT and FQNNGV. Trimming pared 0 bases from V and 0 bases from J, leaving 12 bases between. DNA for the CDR3: TGTGCCAGCAGCTTAGAGGTCAGTTTTAGCTCCTACAATGAGCAGTTCTTC. Amino acid sequence: CASSLEVSFSSYNEQFF.

This clone was observed a few times. The rearrangement joins TRBV5-1 to TRBJ2-7; 7 bases line up with TRBD1. This CDR3 has 15 amino acids. Trimming removed 0 bases from V and 3 bases from J; junction bases left unmatched: 6. Germline CDR1 and CDR2: SGHRS and YFSETQ. CDR3 residues: CASSLDGTAIYEQYF. The CDR3 DNA follows: TGCGCCAGCAGCTTGGATGGGACAGCAATCTACGAGCAGTACTTC. Full variable domain (outside the CDR3, taken from reference TRBV5-1 and TRBJ2-7): KAGVTQTPRYLIKTRGQQVTLSCSPISGHRSVSWYQQTPGQGLQFLFEYFSETQRNKGNFPGRFSGRQFSNSRSEMNVSTLELGDSALYLCASSLDGTAIYEQYFGPGTRLTVT.

This clone was counted only a few times. This chain links TRBV2 with TRBJ1-1; TRBD1 agrees at 7 bases. The CDR3 is 13 amino acids. J was trimmed by 1 base and V by 6 bases; bases with no gene match: 2. CDR1 is SNHLY, CDR2 FYNNEI, per germline. Here the CDR3 reads CASRNRGNTEAFF. For the CDR3, the DNA is TGTGCCAGCAGGAACAGGGGGAACACTGAAGCTTTCTTT.

This rearrangement joins TRBV20-1 to TRBJ1-2, with D hard to call. This CDR3 spans 10 amino acids. In germline, CDR1 is DFQATT, CDR2 SNEGSKA (reference sequence). DNA of the CDR3: TGCAAGATGGCGGACTATGGCTACACCTTC. It specifies CKMADYGYTF.

This clone appeared a single time. The chain uses TRBV4-1 and TRBJ1-6; D possibly corresponds to TRBD1 (5 bases). There are 16 residues in the CDR3. From germline, CDR1 is MGHRA and CDR2 YSYEKL. Trimming shortened V by 0 bases and J by 5 bases, and 11 bases separated the two germline ends. This CDR3 reads CASSQEATENNSPLHF. The CDR3 nucleotides are TGCGCCAGCAGCCAAGAAGCGACAGAGAATAATTCACCCCTCCACTTT.

In its sample, this clone was seen many times. DNA for the CDR3: TGTGCCAGCAGCCCACAGGGGGTGGATTCACCCCTCCACTTT. It encodes CASSPQGVDSPLHF. The chain is built from TRBV7-9 and TRBJ1-6; 8 bases align to TRBD1. The CDR3 contains 14 residues. Germline loops: CDR1 SEHNR, CDR2 FQNEAQ (reference sequence). Trimming at V came to 5 bases and at J to 8 bases, leaving 5 bases not matched to a gene.

This chain links TRBV7-2 with TRBJ2-5; TRBD2 matches at 9 bases. The length of the CDR3 is 16 residues. Germline lookup yields CDR1 SGHTA and CDR2 FQGNSA. The V gene end was trimmed by 1 base and the J gene end by 1 base; junction bases not matched to a gene: 4. This chain's CDR3 is CASSLGGRGGQETQYF. In DNA form, the CDR3 reads TGTGCCAGCAGCTTAGGCGGGCGGGGGGGCCAAGAGACCCAGTACTTC.

With regard to this clone: One junction end does not reproduce the germline sequence, and a read error may be involved. The rearrangement uses TRBV5-4 and TRBJ2-5; D remains ambiguous. This CDR3 spans 14 amino acids. Germline V gives CDR1 SGHNT, CDR2 YYREEE (reference sequence). The CDR3 region is CASSFPGGQEAQYF. Written as DNA, the CDR3 is TGTGCCAGCAGCTTCCCAGGCGGTCAAGAGGCCCAGTACTTC.

The chain recombines TRBV5-4 with TRBJ2-7, with 11 bases aligning to TRBD2. Germline V gives CDR1 SGHNT, CDR2 YYREEE (reference sequence). J was trimmed by 2 bases and V by 0 bases; bases with no gene match: 4. The CDR3 length is 16 residues. DNA for the CDR3: TGTGCCAGCAGCTTGGGATCTAGCGGGGGGACCTACGAGCAGTACTTC. This gives the protein CASSLGSSGGTYEQYF.

The chain has TRBV5-1 and TRBJ2-5; perhaps TRBD2 as D (6 bases). V was cut by 2 bases and J by 5 bases, with 10 bases left in between. The CDR3 covers 13 residues. CDR1 SGHRS and CDR2 YFSETQ come from the germline V gene. CDR3 sequence: CASSFQAGETQYF. The DNA for the CDR3 is TGCGCCAGCAGCTTTCAGGCGGGGGAGACCCAGTACTTC. The full variable domain, in which reference TRBV5-1 and TRBJ2-5 provide the parts outside the CDR3, is KAGVTQTPRYLIKTRGQQVTLSCSPISGHRSVSWYQQTPGQGLQFLFEYFSETQRNKGNFPGRFSGRQFSNSRSEMNVSTLELGDSALYLCASSFQAGETQYFGPGTRLLVL.

The V and J genes are TRBV6-5 and TRBJ1-1; unclear D gene. V was cut by 9 bases and J by 4 bases, with 9 bases left in between. Germline CDR1 reads MNHEY; CDR2 reads SVGAGI. This CDR3 has 11 residues. CDR3 region: CASRSFTEAFF. CDR3 sequence (DNA): TGTGCCAGTAGGTCCTTCACTGAAGCTTTCTTT.

The chain recombines TRBV10-3 with TRBJ2-7; D is perhaps TRBD1 or TRBD2 (5 bases each). Germline V gene sequence: CDR1 ENHRY, CDR2 SYGVKD. V was cut by 0 bases and J by 6 bases, with 21 bases left in between. The length of the CDR3 is 17 residues. CDR3 nucleotides: TGTGCCATCAGTGAGTCGGCCCGGGACGTAAAAATGGTCGAGCAGTACTTC. Translation: CAISESARDVKMVEQYF.

This chain joins TRBV2 and TRBJ2-3; D is undetermined. This CDR3 spans 13 amino acids. Between the trimmed V and J ends, which lost 1 base and 6 bases, there was a span of 8 bases. Germline-derived CDR1 and CDR2 are SNHLY and FYNNEI. The DNA of the CDR3 is TGTGCCAGCAGTGAAGGATGGCGGGATACGCAGTATTTT. Residues: CASSEGWRDTQYF.

This clone was detected a few times. The chain combines TRBV7-8 with TRBJ2-2; no firm D call. V was shortened by 2 bases and J by 2 bases, with 6 bases between the two germline ends. The CDR3 is 14 residues long. Germline-derived CDR1 and CDR2 are SGHVS and FQNEAQ. CDR3 sequence (DNA): TGTGCCAGCAGCTTATCCCTTAACACCGGGGAGCTGTTTTTT. Translated: CASSLSLNTGELFF. Full variable domain (outside the CDR3, taken from reference TRBV7-8 and TRBJ2-2): GAGVSQSPRYKVAKRGQDVALRCDPISGHVSLFWYQQALGQGPEFLTYFQNEAQLDKSGLPSDRFFAERPEGSVSTLKIQRTQQEDSAVYLCASSLSLNTGELFFGEGSRLTVL.

This clone appeared a single time. V usage is TRBV30 and J usage is TRBJ1-5; a possible D gene is TRBD1 (5 bases). This CDR3 region has 14 residues. V was trimmed by 2 bases and J by 3 bases, leaving 11 bases between them. Per germline, CDR1 GTSNPN and CDR2 SVGIG (reference sequence). CDR3 bases: TGTGCCTGGAGTATGACAGTCTCCAATCAGCCCCAGCATTTT. It translates to CAWSMTVSNQPQHF.

The chain recombines TRBV5-6 with TRBJ2-5; D is unresolved. This CDR3 region has 17 residues. CDR1 and CDR2 from the germline V gene are SGHDT and YYEEEE. V lost 0 bases, J lost 10 bases, and 25 bases lay in between. The CDR3 coding sequence is TGTGCCAGCAGCTTGGGAGAGAGGTTTCTAGACCAGAAGGACCAGTACTTC. It encodes CASSLGERFLDQKDQYF.

This chain uses TRBV7-2 with TRBJ2-7; 9 bases align to TRBD1. Germline CDR1 SGHTA, CDR2 FQGNSA. CDR3 length: 14 residues. V lost 6 bases and J lost 5; bases outside the gene matches: 8. CDR3 sequence reads: CASSYRGDRDEQYF. DNA of the CDR3: TGTGCCAGCAGTTATAGAGGGGACAGGGACGAGCAGTACTTC.

The genes are TRBV7-9 and TRBJ2-5, with 13 bases fitting TRBD2. The CDR3 loop spans 16 amino acids. Per germline, CDR1 SEHNR and CDR2 FQNEAQ (reference sequence). The V gene end was trimmed by 5 bases and the J gene end by 4 bases; junction bases not matched to a gene: 7. The CDR3 DNA follows: TGTGCCAGCAGCCATACTAGCGGGGGGGCTCGAGAGACCCAGTACTTC. This translates into CASSHTSGGARETQYF.